This is a list of T cell receptor beta chains from one sample in a study of T cells in Graves' hyperthyroidism and ophthalmopathy. TCRdb analysed the multiplex PCR reads with MiXCR anew, one entry per CDR3 protein. The table shows about 340,000 distinct CDR3 sequences, with around 20% occurring only once. The material sequenced was blood. These receptors were obtained from a woman between 50 and 59 years old with Graves' hyperthyroidism. The CDR3 runs from the conserved cysteine through the conserved F or W. The order of the fields is V gene, clone size, D gene, J gene, CDR3 DNA, CDR3 protein. A D gene is named only where the DNA matches it firmly. For some rows the clone size is stated as once, few or many, or as a class when expanded; others skip it.

v_gene: TRBV29-1
abundance: many
d_gene: NA
j_gene: TRBJ2-3
CDR3nt: TGCAGCGTTGCTCTGCGAGGCACAGATACGCAGTATTTT
CDR3aa: CSVALRGTDTQYF

v_gene: TRBV12-3/TRBV12-4
abundance: many
d_gene: NA
j_gene: TRBJ2-5
CDR3nt: TGTGCCAGCGGGGGTCCGGTACGGGGACTGGAAGAGACCCAGTACTTC
CDR3aa: CASGGPVRGLEETQYF

v_gene: TRBV20-1
abundance: many
d_gene: TRBD2
j_gene: TRBJ2-1
CDR3nt: TGCAGTGCTAGGGCTAGCGGGAGACTTAACAATGAGCAGTTCTTC
CDR3aa: CSARASGRLNNEQFF

v_gene: TRBV19
abundance: NA
d_gene: NA
j_gene: TRBJ2-1
CDR3nt: TGTGCCAGTAGTATGGGGCGGGGACCCTACAATGAGCAGTTCTTC
CDR3aa: CASSMGRGPYNEQFF

v_gene: TRBV5-1
abundance: NA
d_gene: TRBD2
j_gene: TRBJ2-2
CDR3nt: TGCGCCAGCAGCTTGACCTCGGCTAGCGGGGGGAACGCGAACACCGGGGAGCTGTTTTTT
CDR3aa: CASSLTSASGGNANTGELFF

v_gene: TRBV7-9
abundance: few
d_gene: TRBD1
j_gene: TRBJ1-4
CDR3nt: TGTGCCAGCAGCTTTAAGGGGGCCACAGGGGGCACTAATGAAAAACTGTTTTTT
CDR3aa: CASSFKGATGGTNEKLFF

v_gene: TRBV11-3
abundance: NA
d_gene: TRBD2
j_gene: TRBJ2-1
CDR3nt: TGTGCCAGCAGCCAAAGACTAGCGGGAGGGCGAGATGAGCAGTTCTTC
CDR3aa: CASSQRLAGGRDEQFF

v_gene: TRBV12-3/TRBV12-4
abundance: many
d_gene: NA
j_gene: TRBJ1-1
CDR3nt: TGTGCCAGCAGTCCACGAGGAGGGGTGAACACTGAAGCTTTCTTT
CDR3aa: CASSPRGGVNTEAFF

v_gene: TRBV2
abundance: many
d_gene: NA
j_gene: TRBJ2-7
CDR3nt: TGTGCCAGCAGAAAGGGGGTCCCTCCCCACGAGCAGTACTTC
CDR3aa: CASRKGVPPHEQYF

v_gene: TRBV7-9
abundance: many
d_gene: NA
j_gene: TRBJ1-5
CDR3nt: TGTGCCAGCAGCTGGGGGTCGGATCAGCCCCAGCATTTT
CDR3aa: CASSWGSDQPQHF

v_gene: TRBV7-6
abundance: many
d_gene: NA
j_gene: TRBJ1-5
CDR3nt: TGTGCCAGCAGCCAATTTAGCCCCTTCGTGGGGACGGTTACTCAGCCCCAGCATTTT
CDR3aa: CASSQFSPFVGTVTQPQHF